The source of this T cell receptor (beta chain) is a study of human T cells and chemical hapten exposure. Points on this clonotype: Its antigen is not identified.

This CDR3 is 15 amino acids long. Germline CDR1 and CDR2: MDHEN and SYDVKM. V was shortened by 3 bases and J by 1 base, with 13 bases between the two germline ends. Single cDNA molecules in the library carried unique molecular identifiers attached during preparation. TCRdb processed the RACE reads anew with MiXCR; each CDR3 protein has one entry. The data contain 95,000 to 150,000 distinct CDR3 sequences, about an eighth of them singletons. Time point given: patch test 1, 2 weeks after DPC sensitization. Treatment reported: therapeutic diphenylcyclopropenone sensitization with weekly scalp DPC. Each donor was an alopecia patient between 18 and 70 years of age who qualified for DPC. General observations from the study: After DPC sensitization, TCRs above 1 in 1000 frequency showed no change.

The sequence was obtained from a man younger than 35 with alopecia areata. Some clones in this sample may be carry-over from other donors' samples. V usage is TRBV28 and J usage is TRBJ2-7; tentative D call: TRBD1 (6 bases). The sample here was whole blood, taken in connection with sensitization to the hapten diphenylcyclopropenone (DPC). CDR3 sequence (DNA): TGTGCCAGCAGTTTGCTGGGACAAAAATCCTACGAGCAGTACTTC. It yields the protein CASSLLGQKSYEQYF.